This TCR beta chain comes out of a study of T cells in Graves' hyperthyroidism and ophthalmopathy. It was RNA transcripts that yielded the amplified TCR beta CDR3 regions. HTBI primers were the set used in a first-round RT-PCR of the TCR CDR3. Using its own MiXCR run on the multiplex PCR reads, TCRdb lists one record per CDR3 protein. The sample lists 610,000 or so distinct CDR3 sequences, under 60% seen once, with about 8% in the top ten. General study findings and limits: A median around 6.4 months before onset, the model predicted ophthalmopathy. Blood also contained most expanded thyroid clonotypes above 0.001.

Patients aged 18 to 65 had newly diagnosed hyperthyroidism of under 2 months' duration. Diagnosing involved the use of clinical symptoms, serum thyroxine and TRAb, thyroid ultrasound and orbital computed tomography. Points on this clonotype: The antigen is not known. Since the CDR3 does not end with the conserved phenylalanine or tryptophan, this likely comes from a read error. No DNA is shown, since the ends of the CDR3 on it are uncertain; the CDR3 is the one TCRdb lists.

The sequence was collected from a woman between 18 and 30 years old with Graves' hyperthyroidism. Sequencing used peripheral blood or thyroid tissue (not recorded which).

CDR3 sequence reads: CASSLEAWSGELYC. V usage is TRBV7-4 and J usage is TRBJ2-7; the D call in the table, TRBD2, was not verified against the DNA. The CDR3 adds up to 14 amino acids, both ends counted. The germline V gene encodes CDR1 SGHVT and CDR2 SQSDAQ.